These 22 T cell receptor beta chains came from one sample sequenced in a study of OX40 agonist ivuxolimab in advanced cancers. The table came from immunoSEQ multiplex PCR; TCRdb's copy has only in-frame clones and leaves some out. The sample includes roughly 79,000 clones, roughly 90% of them seen just once. This specimen consisted of CD4+ or CD8+ T cells sorted from blood, obtained in a trial of the OX40 agonist ivuxolimab. Receptor source: an adult with an advanced solid tumor such as melanoma, head and neck, liver or kidney cancer.

The chain is built from TRBV25-1 and TRBJ2-1; 13 nucleotides match TRBD2. The CDR3 has 15 residues. CDR1 MGHDK and CDR2 SYGVNS come from the germline V gene. The J segment lost 12 bases and the V segment lost 3 bases, leaving 8 bases of the junction unmatched. CDR3 DNA: TGTGCCAGCAGTGATCCGGGACTAGCGGGGCCAGGGCAGTTCTTC. Residues: CASSDPGLAGPGQFF.

The V call is TRBV30, the J call TRBJ2-1; D gene ambiguous. The germline V gene has CDR1 GTSNPN and CDR2 SVGIG (reference sequence). V lost 1 base to trimming and J lost 7 bases, with 11 bases between them. The CDR3 runs to 13 residues. In DNA, the CDR3 is TGTGCCTGGAGTGCTTGGGGATCGAATGAGCAGTTCTTC. This sequence encodes CAWSAWGSNEQFF.

The V gene is TRBV7-9, the J gene TRBJ2-7; possible D gene TRBD1, 5 bases. CDR3 length: 16 residues. Trimming took off 5 bases at V and 2 bases at J, with 19 bases between the two ends. Looked up from germline, CDR1 is SEHNR and CDR2 is FQNEAQ (reference sequence). This CDR3 reads CASSPPASPRAYEQYF. CDR3 nucleotide sequence: TGTGCCAGCAGCCCCCCCGCATCGCCCAGGGCCTACGAGCAGTACTTC.

The chain uses TRBV5-1 and TRBJ1-1; tentatively, D is TRBD1 (6 bases). Trimming took 7 bases from V and 4 from J, leaving 8 bases between them. The CDR3 spans 11 residues. The germline V gene has CDR1 SGHRS and CDR2 YFSETQ. CDR3 DNA: TGCGCCAGCCAGGGGTCCACTGAAGCTTTCTTT. This sequence encodes CASQGSTEAFF. Full variable domain (missing parts from reference TRBV5-1 and TRBJ1-1): KAGVTQTPRYLIKTRGQQVTLSCSPISGHRSVSWYQQTPGQGLQFLFEYFSETQRNKGNFPGRFSGRQFSNSRSEMNVSTLELGDSALYLCASQGSTEAFFGQGTRLTVV.

The V call is TRBV4-3, the J call TRBJ2-2; TRBD2 matches at 11 bases. The CDR3 covers 17 residues. Germline V gives CDR1 LGHNA, CDR2 YSLEER. With V trimmed by 0 bases and J by 6 bases, 6 bases remained unmatched. The CDR3 loop reads CASSQEEGLAGSGELFF. In DNA form, the CDR3 reads TGCGCCAGCAGCCAAGAGGAAGGACTAGCGGGCTCCGGGGAGCTGTTTTTT.

The rearrangement uses TRBV7-9 and TRBJ2-1, with 8 positions matching TRBD2. Looked up from germline, CDR1 is SEHNR and CDR2 is FQNEAQ (reference sequence). The ends lost 1 base at V and 4 bases at J; junction bases unmatched: 3. This CDR3 is 15 amino acids long. The CDR3 sequence is CASSLGGGLYNEQFF. The CDR3 region has the DNA TGTGCCAGCAGCTTAGGCGGGGGGCTTTACAATGAGCAGTTCTTC.

The chain uses TRBV2 and TRBJ2-5, with D possibly matching TRBD1 (5 bases). The CDR3 runs 14 residues. The V gene lost 8 bases and the J gene lost 1 base, with 14 bases spanning the gap. Germline loops: CDR1 SNHLY, CDR2 FYNNEI. CDR3 DNA: TGTGCCAGCCGGACACCCCGGTCCCAAGAGACCCAGTACTTC. It yields the protein CASRTPRSQETQYF.

CDR3 region: CASSFYTGGKYEQYF. The CDR3, as DNA: TGTGCCAGCAGCTTCTACACAGGGGGTAAATACGAGCAGTACTTC. This sequence joins TRBV7-2 and TRBJ2-7, with 8 bases matching TRBD1. Trimming removed 3 bases from V and 4 bases from J; junction bases left unmatched: 8. The CDR3 totals 15 residues. Germline V gene sequence: CDR1 SGHTA, CDR2 FQGNSA.

Only one count was recorded for this clone. The chain uses TRBV6-5 and TRBJ2-7; D remains unclear. The CDR3 runs 14 residues. The germline CDR1 and CDR2 sequences are MNHEY and SVGAGI. Trimming removed 2 bases from V and 2 bases from J, with 10 bases in between. The CDR3 DNA reads TGTGCCAGCAGTTACCTGTTCAAGGCCTACGAGCAGTACTTC. Translating it yields CASSYLFKAYEQYF.

This clone was found once. V and J are TRBV29-1 and TRBJ2-2; D unclear. V was trimmed by 7 bases and J by 0 bases, leaving 12 bases between them. The CDR3 consists of 14 residues. The germline gives CDR1 SQVTM, CDR2 ANQGSEA. This CDR3 reads CSGFLGANTGELFF. The CDR3 bases are TGCAGCGGGTTCTTAGGTGCGAACACCGGGGAGCTGTTTTTT.

The chain couples TRBV7-9 to TRBJ2-7; D assignment may be TRBD1 or TRBD2 (5 bases each). Germline assignment: CDR1 SEHNR and CDR2 FQNEAQ (reference sequence). V dropped 10 bases and J dropped 0 bases, with 13 bases sitting between them. This CDR3 has 13 amino acids. The CDR3 sequence: CATRGGDSYEQYF. The CDR3 DNA sequence: TGTGCCACACGGGGCGGCGACTCCTACGAGCAGTACTTC.

The rearrangement links TRBV6-6 to TRBJ2-7; D might be TRBD2 (5 bases). Germline-derived CDR1 and CDR2 are MNHNY and SVGAGI (reference sequence). V lost 6 bases and J lost 5, with 14 bases in between. The CDR3 is 13 residues long. The CDR3 sequence is CASSPPGFHEQYF. Here the CDR3 DNA reads TGTGCCAGCAGCCCCCCGGGGTTCCACGAGCAGTACTTC.

This chain joins TRBV20-1 and TRBJ1-2; D not certain. The CDR3 covers 9 residues. Germline CDR1 is DFQATT and CDR2 is SNEGSKA (reference sequence). V lost 4 bases and J 3 bases, leaving 0 bases between the germline ends. DNA for the CDR3: TGCAGTGCTAACTATGGCTACACCTTC. This codes for CSANYGYTF.

V gene TRBV7-9 combines with J gene TRBJ1-2; TRBD1 matches 8 bases. J gave up 4 bases and V 2 bases, and 9 bases lay outside the gene matches. This CDR3 region has 16 residues. Germline CDR1 and CDR2: SEHNR and FQNEAQ (reference sequence). The CDR3 coding sequence is TGTGCCAGCAGCTTAAGGGTGACAGGGGTGGTCTATGGCTACACCTTC. Its translation is CASSLRVTGVVYGYTF.

This rearrangement joins TRBV27 to TRBJ1-4; 7 bases are shared with TRBD1. The V gene end was trimmed by 1 base and the J gene end by 4 bases; junction bases not matched to a gene: 3. CDR1 and CDR2 from the germline V gene are MNHEY and SMNVEV (reference sequence). This CDR3 is 15 amino acids long. The CDR3 loop reads CASSLWGQLNEKLFF. In DNA, the CDR3 is TGTGCCAGCAGTTTATGGGGACAGCTTAATGAAAAACTGTTTTTT.

Worth noting for this clone: The junction shows a germline mismatch at one end, possibly a read error. The chain is built from TRBV30 and TRBJ2-2, with D maybe TRBD2 (5 bases). This CDR3 is built from 15 residues. Germline loops: CDR1 GTSNPN, CDR2 SVGIG (reference sequence). This CDR3 is CAWSAIGVNIGELFF. In DNA, the CDR3 is TGTGCCTGGAGTGCTATCGGGGTGAACATCGGGGAGCTGTTTTTT.

Written as DNA, the CDR3 is TGTGCCAGCAGCTCTGCCCTAGCGGGGAGTCATACCGGGGAGCTGTTTTTT. It yields the protein CASSSALAGSHTGELFF. The chain employs TRBV5-5 and TRBJ2-2; 9 positions agree with TRBD2. CDR1 SGHKS and CDR2 YYEKEE come from the germline V gene (reference sequence). Trimming at V came to 3 bases and at J to 5 bases, leaving 11 bases not matched to a gene. The CDR3 runs 17 residues.

The genes are TRBV11-2 and TRBJ2-1; D gene unclear. Trimming removed 7 bases from V and 1 base from J, with 11 bases in between. The CDR3 consists of 14 residues. Germline assignment: CDR1 SGHAT and CDR2 FQNNGV. The CDR3 sequence is CASTRRESYNEQFF. The CDR3, as DNA: TGTGCCAGCACACGCCGTGAGTCCTACAATGAGCAGTTCTTC.

The rearrangement links TRBV27 to TRBJ2-5; 10 nucleotides agree with TRBD2. CDR1 and CDR2 (germline): MNHEY, SMNVEV (reference sequence). V shed 3 bases, J shed 5 bases, and the junction held 6 bases outside the gene matches. The CDR3 consists of 15 residues. The CDR3 DNA reads as TGTGCCAGCAGTTTGCAGCGGGGGGGCGGGGAGACCCAGTACTTC. Protein sequence: CASSLQRGGGETQYF.

V and J are TRBV6-5 and TRBJ1-1, with a weak D call TRBD1 (5 bases). CDR1 MNHEY and CDR2 SVGAGI come from the germline V gene. The V gene lost 7 bases and the J gene lost 0 bases, with 15 bases spanning the gap. This CDR3 has 15 amino acids. The CDR3: CASNVAQGLNTEAFF. The CDR3 DNA reads TGTGCCAGCAATGTAGCGCAGGGTCTGAACACTGAAGCTTTCTTT.

This sequence joins TRBV6-5 and TRBJ2-1; weak D call: TRBD1 (6 bases). V was trimmed by 6 bases and J by 7 bases, leaving 7 bases between them. Germline CDR1 and CDR2: MNHEY and SVGAGI. The CDR3 spans 11 residues. The CDR3 bases are TGTGCCAGCAGGAGGGGGAATGAGCAGTTCTTC. This sequence encodes CASRRGNEQFF.

The chain recombines TRBV7-2 with TRBJ2-3; no reliable D call. The germline CDR1 and CDR2 sequences are SGHTA and FQGNSA. The CDR3 has 15 residues. Trimming took 2 bases from V and 2 from J, leaving 11 bases between them. CDR3 DNA sequence: TGTGCCAGCAGCTTAAGGCGGAGCTACACAGATACGCAGTATTTT. Amino acids: CASSLRRSYTDTQYF.